This TCR beta chain comes out of a study of shared clonotypes between healthy human individuals. Evenly divided among several immunoSEQ plates was the genomic DNA of each subset. Only in-frame clones appear in the TCRdb table, and some are missing; sequencing was by immunoSEQ multiplex PCR. Among around 510,000 clones listed, approximately 95% were seen once. Sequenced: naive CD4+ T cells sorted from blood. The subset is: CD45RA+ positively selected. This receptor was taken from a woman in her twenties or thirties in good health.

The CDR3 DNA is TGTGCCAGCAGCGACAGGGGGCCCGACGAGCAGTACTTC. It yields the protein CASSDRGPDEQYF. The chain links TRBV28 to TRBJ2-7, with 10 bases matching TRBD1. V was pared by 6 bases and J by 5 bases, with 4 bases of the junction left unmatched. Germline-derived CDR1 and CDR2 are MDHEN and SYDVKM. The CDR3 runs 13 residues.